The 26 T cell receptor beta chains listed next were all sequenced from one sample in a study of identical twins. Each CDR3 protein gets one entry after TCRdb re-called the 5' RACE reads with MiXCR. The sample shows about 790,000 distinct CDR3 sequences, over 15% of them seen only once. In addition, the sample was reused for a study of T cells expressing NK-cell markers.

The specimen was PBMCs. Receptors were obtained from a woman aged 18-35 years in good health.

The chain joins TRBV12-3 or TRBV12-4 to TRBJ2-5; TRBD2 matches at 13 bases. With 5 bases clipped from V and 5 bases from J, the junction kept 11 bases outside the gene matches. CDR3 length: 17 amino acids. CDR3 bases: TGTGCCAGCAGTAGATTAGGACTAGCGGGAGTTAGGGAGACCCAGTACTTC. It translates to CASSRLGLAGVRETQYF.

The rearrangement joins TRBV7-3 to TRBJ2-1, with TRBD2 matching over 10 bases. The junction had 5 bases not matched to a gene; V was cut back by 0 bases and J by 9 bases. The CDR3 length is 15 residues. Looked up from germline, CDR1 is SGHTA and CDR2 is FQGTGA. The DNA of the CDR3 is TGTGCCAGCAGCTTAACAGCGGGGGGGCCGATTGAGCAGTTCTTC. Translating it yields CASSLTAGGPIEQFF.

The chain uses TRBV5-1 and TRBJ2-1; a weak D match, TRBD2 (6 bases). The germline V and J ends were trimmed by 4 bases and 8 bases, with 16 bases remaining between them. CDR3 length equals 14 residues. Germline V lookup: CDR1 SGHRS, CDR2 YFSETQ. The CDR3 DNA sequence: TGCGCCAGCAGCCCGGGGACTCTGAAGGATGAGCAGTTCTTC. Protein: CASSPGTLKDEQFF. Using reference TRBV5-1 and TRBJ2-1 for the parts outside the CDR3, the full variable domain is KAGVTQTPRYLIKTRGQQVTLSCSPISGHRSVSWYQQTPGQGLQFLFEYFSETQRNKGNFPGRFSGRQFSNSRSEMNVSTLELGDSALYLCASSPGTLKDEQFFGPGTRLTVL.

The V call is TRBV4-3, the J call TRBJ2-7; 8 bases are a match to TRBD2. Germline CDR1 and CDR2: LGHNA and YSLEER. This CDR3 spans 20 amino acids. V shed 6 bases and J 7 bases; nucleotides not matched to a gene: 29. The CDR3 bases are TGCGCCAGCAGACCTATCGACAGAACCCTTTTGGGAGCGGGAGTGAGGGAGCAGTACTTC. This translates into CASRPIDRTLLGAGVREQYF.

J is TRBJ2-1 and V is TRBV12-3 or TRBV12-4, with 7 bases identical to TRBD2. This CDR3 comprises 14 residues. Trimming removed 6 bases from V and 9 bases from J; junction bases left unmatched: 11. This CDR3 is CASSPTRERLEQFF. CDR3 sequence (DNA): TGTGCCAGCAGCCCCACGCGGGAGCGTCTTGAGCAGTTCTTC.

The gene calls are TRBV10-1 and TRBJ2-1, with TRBD1 matching 7 bases. V shed 3 bases and J 2 bases; nucleotides not matched to a gene: 7. Germline CDR1 and CDR2: WNHNN and SYGVQD (reference sequence). This CDR3 is built from 16 residues. The CDR3 loop reads CASSDPKGQTYNEQFF. In nucleotides, the CDR3 is TGCGCCAGCAGTGACCCTAAGGGACAGACCTACAATGAGCAGTTCTTC.

The gene calls are TRBV6-2 or TRBV6-3 and TRBJ2-5; D not resolved. This CDR3 has 13 residues. With 2 bases removed from V and 4 bases from J, the gap between germline ends came to 8 bases. CDR1 MNHEY and CDR2 SVGEGT come from the germline V gene. The DNA of the CDR3 is TGTGCCAGCAGTTACGTGGTCGGAGAGACCCAGTACTTC. As protein: CASSYVVGETQYF.

The V and J genes are TRBV5-6 and TRBJ2-7, with D tentatively TRBD1 (6 bases). The CDR3 runs 14 residues. Germline assignment: CDR1 SGHDT and CDR2 YYEEEE. Trimming took 4 bases from V and 0 from J, leaving 11 bases between them. The CDR3 protein is CASSPTGRSYEQYF. The CDR3 bases are TGTGCCAGCAGCCCGACAGGCCGCTCCTACGAGCAGTACTTC.

In this sample, this clonotype turned up a few times. This chain joins TRBV20-1 and TRBJ2-3; D possibly uses TRBD1 or TRBD2 (5 bases each). The germline gives CDR1 DFQATT, CDR2 SNEGSKA (reference sequence). CDR3 length: 12 amino acids. V shed 5 bases and J shed 3 bases, with 9 bases lying between them. For the CDR3, the DNA is TGCAGTGCTGGGGGTAGAACAGATACGCAGTATTTT. It is translated as CSAGGRTDTQYF.

In this sample, this clonotype turned up a few times. The chain has TRBV10-3 and TRBJ2-1; TRBD1 aligns across 7 bases. The CDR3 covers 15 residues. Germline values: CDR1 ENHRY, CDR2 SYGVKD. The ends lost 2 bases at V and 7 bases at J; junction bases unmatched: 8. The CDR3 DNA reads as TGTGCCATCAGTGAGCCCCAGACAGGGCTGAATGAGCAGTTCTTC. Its protein product is CAISEPQTGLNEQFF.

The chain uses TRBV4-1 and TRBJ2-5; 9 bases fit TRBD1. Germline V gene sequence: CDR1 MGHRA, CDR2 YSYEKL. This CDR3 region has 18 residues. Trimming at V came to 1 base and at J to 8 bases, leaving 17 bases not matched to a gene. The CDR3 loop is CASSQAGHPTGGLDTQYF. CDR3 nucleotide sequence: TGCGCCAGCAGCCAAGCGGGGCACCCCACAGGGGGCTTAGATACCCAGTACTTC.

This clonotype came up a few times. The rearrangement joins TRBV6-1 to TRBJ2-7; D perhaps matches TRBD2 (6 bases). The CDR3 is 14 residues long. V was trimmed by 9 bases and J by 3 bases, leaving 18 bases between them. The germline CDR1 and CDR2 sequences are MNHNS and SASEGT. CDR3 bases: TGTGCCAGTGGGTTGGGCGGGATAATCTACGAGCAGTACTTC. Its protein product is CASGLGGIIYEQYF.

The V and J genes are TRBV4-3 and TRBJ2-2, with a possible D match to TRBD2 (6 bases). Germline assignment: CDR1 LGHNA and CDR2 YSLEER. This CDR3 comprises 14 residues. V was shortened by 6 bases and J by 0 bases, with 8 bases between the two germline ends. CDR3 nucleotide sequence: TGCGCCAGCAGGCGGGGTTCGAACACCGGGGAGCTGTTTTTT. It yields the protein CASRRGSNTGELFF.

This clonotype has only a few counts. This CDR3 reads CASSAAQAATGGYGYTF. The CDR3 DNA sequence: TGTGCCAGCAGTGCCGCCCAAGCTGCGACAGGGGGCTATGGCTACACCTTC. J is TRBJ1-2 and V is TRBV6-1, with 9 nucleotides matching TRBD1. With 4 bases clipped from V and 4 bases from J, the junction kept 13 bases outside the gene matches. The CDR3 has 17 residues. Per the germline V gene, CDR1 is MNHNS and CDR2 is SASEGT.

This clonotype was seen a handful of times. The gene calls are TRBV6-2 or TRBV6-3 and TRBJ2-5; D remains unclear. V lost 4 bases and J 5 bases, leaving 11 bases between the germline ends. Germline CDR1 and CDR2: MNHEY and SVGEGT. The CDR3 is 13 residues long. CDR3 in DNA: TGTGCCAGCAGTTTAAAGGTAGAGGAGACCCAGTACTTC. It specifies CASSLKVEETQYF.

The gene calls are TRBV12-3 or TRBV12-4 and TRBJ1-1, with D perhaps matching TRBD1 (5 bases). The CDR3 is 12 amino acids. V was trimmed by 8 bases and J by 9 bases, leaving 16 bases between them. Here the CDR3 reads CASSPVGRKAFF. CDR3 DNA: TGTGCCAGCTCCCCGGTGGGACGAAAAGCTTTCTTT.

V gene TRBV9 combines with J gene TRBJ2-2; 8 bases fit TRBD2. With V trimmed by 4 bases and J by 4 bases, 9 bases remained unmatched. Germline V gives CDR1 SGDLS, CDR2 YYNGEE. This CDR3 is built from 16 residues. CDR3 in amino acids: CASSFSSGELTGELFF. As DNA, the CDR3 is TGTGCCAGCAGCTTTAGTAGCGGGGAGCTCACCGGGGAGCTGTTTTTT.

This clonotype was seen only a few times. V and J are TRBV20-1 and TRBJ2-1; possibly TRBD2 for D (6 bases). The germline V gene encodes CDR1 DFQATT and CDR2 SNEGSKA (reference sequence). CDR3 size: 15 residues. The germline V and J ends were trimmed by 5 bases and 0 bases, with 14 bases remaining between them. The CDR3 sequence is CSAVVAEYSYNEQFF. The DNA of the CDR3 is TGCAGTGCTGTAGTAGCGGAATACTCCTACAATGAGCAGTTCTTC.

This clonotype was seen a few times. The CDR3, as DNA: TGTGCCAGCAGTCGCCCGGATTCACCCCTCCACTTT. Its translation: CASSRPDSPLHF. This rearrangement joins TRBV6-2 or TRBV6-3 to TRBJ1-6; D is ambiguous. Germline V gene lookup returns CDR1 MNHEY and CDR2 SVGEGT. The CDR3 extends over 12 amino acids. Trimming removed 5 bases from V and 8 bases from J, with 7 bases in between.

The gene calls are TRBV5-1 and TRBJ2-1, with TRBD1 matching 8 bases. Germline CDR1 SGHRS, CDR2 YFSETQ. With 5 bases clipped from V and 6 bases from J, the junction kept 10 bases outside the gene matches. The CDR3 extends over 15 amino acids. The CDR3 protein is CASRLTPGQGNEQFF. The CDR3 DNA reads as TGCGCCAGCAGGCTAACGCCAGGACAGGGCAATGAGCAGTTCTTC. Complete variable domain (other parts from reference TRBV5-1 and TRBJ2-1): KAGVTQTPRYLIKTRGQQVTLSCSPISGHRSVSWYQQTPGQGLQFLFEYFSETQRNKGNFPGRFSGRQFSNSRSEMNVSTLELGDSALYLCASRLTPGQGNEQFFGPGTRLTVL.

The chain couples TRBV7-9 to TRBJ2-3, with D perhaps matching TRBD1 (6 bases). Germline V gives CDR1 SEHNR, CDR2 FQNEAQ (reference sequence). V lost 5 bases and J lost 2, with 20 bases in between. The CDR3 runs to 17 residues. CDR3 bases: TGTGCCAGCAGCCCTCGAACCGGACAGACATTCACAGATACGCAGTATTTT. This gives the protein CASSPRTGQTFTDTQYF.

This clonotype has more than one count but fewer than ten. The chain recombines TRBV20-1 with TRBJ1-5; D is undetermined. The CDR3 loop spans 14 amino acids. The germline V and J ends were trimmed by 5 bases and 2 bases, with 13 bases remaining between them. Germline CDR1 reads DFQATT; CDR2 reads SNEGSKA (reference sequence). CDR3 residues: CSAPDPTGNQPQHF. CDR3 in DNA: TGCAGTGCTCCAGACCCGACGGGCAATCAGCCCCAGCATTTT.

This clonotype has more than one count but fewer than ten. This chain joins TRBV27 and TRBJ2-7; TRBD1 might be the D (6 bases). The CDR3 spans 13 residues. The V end was cut by 6 bases, the J end by 1 base, with 10 bases between. CDR1 is MNHEY and CDR2 is SMNVEV in the germline V gene (reference sequence). CDR3 region: CASRTQGSYEQYF. The CDR3 DNA reads TGTGCCAGCAGGACACAGGGATCCTACGAGCAGTACTTC.

The CDR3 loop is CASSSTGGVYNEQFF. The CDR3 region has the DNA TGTGCCAGCAGCTCGACAGGGGGCGTCTACAATGAGCAGTTCTTC. The chain carries TRBV11-2 and TRBJ2-1; 10 bases fit TRBD1. In germline, CDR1 is SGHAT, CDR2 FQNNGV. This CDR3 is built from 15 residues. The V and J ends lost 4 bases and 3 bases, in that order; junction bases with no gene match: 3.

The V and J genes are TRBV12-5 and TRBJ2-1; 9 nucleotides agree with TRBD1. This CDR3 contains 15 residues. Germline lookup yields CDR1 LGHNT and CDR2 FRNRAP. With V trimmed by 3 bases and J by 4 bases, 4 bases remained unmatched. CDR3: CASGFRDRAYNEQFF. Here the CDR3 DNA reads TGTGCTAGTGGTTTCCGGGACAGGGCTTACAATGAGCAGTTCTTC. The full variable domain, completed using reference TRBV12-5 and TRBJ2-1, is DARVTQTPRHKVTEMGQEVTMRCQPILGHNTVFWYRQTMMQGLELLAYFRNRAPLDDSGMPKDRFSAEMPDATLATLKIQPSEPRDSAVYFCASGFRDRAYNEQFFGPGTRLTVL.

The chain uses TRBV10-3 and TRBJ2-7, with a tentative D call TRBD2 (6 bases). V was clipped by 1 base and J by 6 bases, with 7 bases between them. The CDR3 is made up of 12 amino acids. The germline gives CDR1 ENHRY, CDR2 SYGVKD. CDR3 nucleotide sequence: TGTGCCATCAGTGAGTTCGGGGGCGAGCAGTACTTC. It codes for CAISEFGGEQYF.